The 14 T cell receptor beta chains listed next were all sequenced from one sample in a study of blood T cell repertoires in COVID-19 (dated by TCRdb to 2020 to 2021). Library creation used the immunoSEQ multiplex PCR assay. The source is immuneACCESS, and TCRdb retained only in-frame sequences with V and J called. Part of the clones is not carried over; for the studies checked, unresolved V genes explain less than half of this, and the remainder is unexplained. The sample table lists about 470,000 clones, around 90% of them with a count of one. The biggest ten clones account for under 0.85% of the sample. The material sequenced was PBMCs or T cells enriched from blood (not recorded which). Receptor source: a woman under 30 who had recovered from COVID-19.

This chain connects TRBV28 to TRBJ1-1; D may be TRBD1 (6 bases). The germline CDR1 and CDR2 sequences are MDHEN and SYDVKM. Trimming shortened V by 7 bases and J by 2 bases, and 17 bases separated the two germline ends. The CDR3 covers 15 residues. The CDR3 sequence: CASNLRGAGNTEAFF. As DNA, the CDR3 is TGTGCCAGCAACCTTCGGGGGGCGGGTAACACTGAAGCTTTCTTT.

This clone occurred once. The chain carries TRBV9 and TRBJ1-2; no firm D call. The CDR3 totals 15 residues. Trimming took 0 bases from V and 3 from J, leaving 12 bases between them. CDR1 and CDR2 from the germline V gene are SGDLS and YYNGEE. The CDR3 is CASSVVDSEDYGYTF. DNA for the CDR3: TGTGCCAGCAGCGTAGTAGATTCGGAGGACTATGGCTACACCTTC. Variable domain in full (rest from reference TRBV9 and TRBJ1-2): DSGVTQTPKHLITATGQRVTLRCSPRSGDLSVYWYQQSLDQGLQFLIQYYNGEERAKGNILERFSAQQFPDLHSELNLSSLELGDSALYFCASSVVDSEDYGYTFGSGTRLTVV.

This clone was observed a single time. V gene TRBV20-1 combines with J gene TRBJ2-1, with D maybe TRBD2 (6 bases). From germline, CDR1 is DFQATT and CDR2 SNEGSKA (reference sequence). The CDR3 is made up of 13 amino acids. V gave up 3 bases and J gave up 4 bases, with 10 bases separating them. CDR3 DNA: TGCAGTGCTAGTCTGACTAGATACAATGAGCAGTTCTTC. Its translation is CSASLTRYNEQFF.

V is TRBV28 and J is TRBJ2-1; the D gene is possibly TRBD2 (6 bases). Per germline, CDR1 MDHEN and CDR2 SYDVKM. The ends were cut back, 1 base at V and 10 bases at J, with 20 bases in the middle. The CDR3 spans 16 residues. The CDR3 nucleotides are TGTGCCAGCAGTTTATTTAGCGGCGGGGTCGGCGGAGAGCAGTTCTTC. This sequence encodes CASSLFSGGVGGEQFF.

The chain carries TRBV5-4 and TRBJ2-1; D is unresolved. There are 13 residues in the CDR3. V dropped 4 bases and J dropped 8 bases, with 13 bases sitting between them. Germline assignment: CDR1 SGHNT and CDR2 YYREEE (reference sequence). This chain's CDR3 is CASSPRRSDEQFF. The CDR3 DNA sequence: TGTGCCAGCAGCCCGCGGAGAAGCGATGAGCAGTTCTTC.

This chain connects TRBV2 to TRBJ1-1; D unresolved. V shed 7 bases and J shed 0 bases, with 6 bases lying between them. Germline CDR1 and CDR2: SNHLY and FYNNEI. The CDR3 loop spans 12 amino acids. CDR3 nucleotides: TGTGCCAGCAAAGCGGTGAACACTGAAGCTTTCTTT. It encodes CASKAVNTEAFF.

The rearrangement joins TRBV5-6 to TRBJ2-7; possibly TRBD2 for D (6 bases). Trimming left V 4 bases short and J 7 bases short, with 12 bases between. From germline, CDR1 is SGHDT and CDR2 YYEEEE. The CDR3 runs 12 residues. In nucleotides, the CDR3 is TGTGCCAGCAGCCCCCCCGGGGGTGAGCAGTACTTC. Translation gives CASSPPGGEQYF.

The gene calls are TRBV5-6 and TRBJ1-4, with D maybe TRBD1 (6 bases). Germline assignment: CDR1 SGHDT and CDR2 YYEEEE. The V end was cut by 3 bases, the J end by 8 bases, with 23 bases between. The CDR3 is made up of 17 amino acids. In DNA form, the CDR3 reads TGTGCCAGCAGCTCTCTAAGATCCCCTGAACAGGGAGAAAAACTGTTTTTT. Translated: CASSSLRSPEQGEKLFF. The full variable domain, rest sourced from reference TRBV5-6 and TRBJ1-4, is DAGVTQSPTHLIKTRGQQVTLRCSPKSGHDTVSWYQQALGQGPQFIFQYYEEEERQRGNFPDRFSGHQFPNYSSELNVNALLLGDSALYLCASSSLRSPEQGEKLFFGSGTQLSVL.

This chain links TRBV12-3 or TRBV12-4 with TRBJ2-5; a weak D match, TRBD1 (5 bases). V was clipped by 6 bases and J by 5 bases, with 13 bases between them. There are 13 residues in the CDR3. The CDR3 DNA sequence: TGTGCCAGCAGCCGCGACAGTAGGGAGACCCAGTACTTC. It translates to CASSRDSRETQYF.

The V gene is TRBV18, the J gene TRBJ2-7; 9 bases are a match to TRBD1. Germline trimming cut 5 bases from V and 7 bases from J; bases unmatched to any gene: 9. CDR1 is KGHSH and CDR2 is LQKENI in the germline V gene. The CDR3 totals 14 residues. The CDR3 nucleotides read TGTGCCAGCTCAGGGACAGGGTCCCCCTCAGAGCAGTACTTC. Its protein is CASSGTGSPSEQYF.

V gene TRBV7-3 combines with J gene TRBJ2-5, with D possibly TRBD2 on 5 matching bases. The CDR3 is 13 residues long. Germline V CDR1 and CDR2: SGHTA, FQGTGA. Trimming took 4 bases from V and 1 from J, leaving 7 bases between them. The CDR3 spells CASSSGSQETQYF. The CDR3 DNA is TGTGCCAGCAGCTCGGGGTCCCAAGAGACCCAGTACTTC.

This sequence joins TRBV11-3 and TRBJ2-3; 7 nucleotides match TRBD2. Per the germline V gene, CDR1 is SGHNT and CDR2 is YENEEA. With 1 base clipped from V and 6 bases from J, the junction kept 4 bases outside the gene matches. The CDR3 is made up of 14 amino acids. The CDR3 sequence: CASSLGGGEDTQYF. DNA for the CDR3: TGTGCCAGCAGCTTAGGGGGAGGGGAGGATACGCAGTATTTT.

The count of this clone is one. The rearrangement links TRBV5-1 to TRBJ1-2, with D perhaps matching TRBD1 (5 bases). Trimming stripped 0 bases from V and 0 bases from J, with 9 bases between. CDR3 length: 15 residues. CDR1 SGHRS and CDR2 YFSETQ come from the germline V gene. Here the CDR3 reads CASSLGDRTNYGYTF. The CDR3 DNA reads TGCGCCAGCAGCTTGGGTGACAGAACTAACTATGGCTACACCTTC.

The chain couples TRBV11-3 to TRBJ2-2; D is unclear. CDR3 size: 11 residues. Trimming cost V 3 bases and J 6 bases, with 2 bases left between them. Germline V gives CDR1 SGHNT, CDR2 YENEEA. The CDR3 loop reads CASSFAGELFF. CDR3 nucleotide sequence: TGTGCCAGCAGCTTCGCCGGGGAGCTGTTTTTT.